The T cell receptor beta chain under discussion was sequenced for a study of beta chain features in type 1 diabetes. The overall study: The samples had around 100 million sorted cells examined in all. General observations from the study: HLA effects on TCRB rearrangement stayed unresolved here. The study found moderately but significantly shorter TCRB CDR3s in all four CD4+ subsets of Type 1 diabetes patients. Patients and controls would be equally affected if PCR favored shorter templates.

The study reverse transcribed the entire isolated RNA, so it sequenced expressed TCRB transcripts. Here immunoSEQ multiplex PCR was the method, and the copy in TCRdb shows in-frame clones only, minus some. The table shows hundreds of thousands of clones, with roughly 13% occurring only once. The CDR3 is 12 residues long. Germline V lookup: CDR1 GTSNPN, CDR2 SVGIG (reference sequence). Trimming took 2 bases from V and 6 from J; bases not matched to a gene: 4. By way of CD45RO/CCR7/CD25/CD127/CD95/CD27, the CD4+ regulatory, stem cell-like memory, central memory and naive cells were sorted. This clone was seen only a few times. Antigen: not known.

The V gene is TRBV30, the J gene TRBJ2-7; 7 bases fit TRBD2. The specimen sequenced was naive CD4+ T cells from blood. The TCR was taken from a man aged 18 to 29 with type 1 diabetes. CDR3: CAWSWEGSEQYF. CDR3 in DNA: TGTGCCTGGAGTTGGGAGGGTAGCGAGCAGTACTTC.